This is a list of T cell receptor beta chains from one sample in a study of beta chain features in type 1 diabetes. Generated by immunoSEQ multiplex PCR, the TCRdb table keeps only in-frame clones and is missing some. Here the sample spans under 950,000 clones, 17% being singletons. Sequenced input: naive CD4+ T cells from blood. The receptors derive from a woman aged 18 to 35 in good health. Each CDR3 is given with its conserved first and last residue. Fields, in order: clone size, CDR3 length, V gene, J gene, D gene, CDR3 protein, CDR3 DNA. A D gene is named only where the DNA matches it firmly. Clone size is stated in some rows and not others, as once, few, many or a class when expanded.

size: few; length: 14; V: TRBV5-1; J: TRBJ1-4; D: NA; CDR3: CASSFGRTNEKLFF; DNA: TGCGCCAGCAGCTTCGGGCGGACTAATGAAAAACTGTTTTTT
size: NA; length: 15; V: TRBV7-9; J: TRBJ2-7; D: NA; CDR3: CASSPPFEVSYEQYF; DNA: TGTGCCAGCAGCCCGCCTTTCGAGGTCTCCTACGAGCAGTACTTC
size: NA; length: 13; V: TRBV2; J: TRBJ2-3; D: TRBD2; CDR3: CASSGGRGYTQYF; DNA: TGTGCCAGCAGTGGGGGGAGGGGATATACGCAGTATTTT
size: NA; length: 12; V: TRBV7-2; J: TRBJ1-5; D: NA; CDR3: CASSPFNQPQHF; DNA: TGTGCCAGCAGCCCATTTAATCAGCCCCAGCATTTT
size: NA; length: 12; V: TRBV11-2; J: TRBJ2-5; D: NA; CDR3: CASSYDRETQYF; DNA: TGTGCCAGCAGTTACGATAGGGAGACCCAGTACTTC
size: few; length: 15; V: TRBV18; J: TRBJ2-7; D: TRBD2; CDR3: CASSPGLAGRYEQYF; DNA: TGTGCCAGCTCACCAGGCCTAGCGGGAAGGTACGAGCAGTACTTC
size: NA; length: 15; V: TRBV4-2; J: TRBJ1-2; D: NA; CDR3: CASSPDSSFNYGYTF; DNA: TGTGCCAGCAGCCCGGACAGTTCCTTTAACTATGGCTACACCTTC
size: NA; length: 16; V: TRBV18; J: TRBJ1-5; D: NA; CDR3: CASSTAPGHLNQPQHF; DNA: TGTGCCAGCTCAACTGCGCCGGGACACCTCAATCAGCCCCAGCATTTT
size: NA; length: 20; V: TRBV2; J: TRBJ2-4; D: NA; CDR3: CASSEPWGSISPLGKNIQYF; DNA: TGTGCCAGCAGTGAACCTTGGGGTAGTATTTCCCCTCTCGGCAAAAACATTCAGTACTTC
size: few; length: 13; V: TRBV4-3; J: TRBJ1-1; D: NA; CDR3: CASSQDAASTAFF; DNA: TGCGCCAGCAGCCAAGATGCGGCCAGTACAGCTTTCTTT
size: NA; length: 14; V: TRBV6-5; J: TRBJ1-5; D: NA; CDR3: CASSPAGINQPQHF; DNA: TGTGCCAGCAGTCCTGCAGGGATCAATCAGCCCCAGCATTTT
size: once; length: 16; V: TRBV7-8; J: TRBJ2-7; D: TRBD1; CDR3: CASSADGQGAFYEQYF; DNA: TGTGCCAGCAGCGCGGACGGCCAGGGGGCTTTCTACGAGCAGTACTTC
size: NA; length: 16; V: TRBV6-5; J: TRBJ2-5; D: TRBD1; CDR3: CASSYYVQGNQETQYF; DNA: TGTGCCAGCAGTTACTACGTACAGGGGAATCAAGAGACCCAGTACTTC
size: NA; length: 15; V: TRBV11-1; J: TRBJ2-5; D: NA; CDR3: CASSPSGHGSETQYF; DNA: TGTGCCAGCAGCCCAAGCGGTCACGGGAGTGAGACCCAGTACTTC
size: few; length: 16; V: TRBV5-1; J: TRBJ2-2; D: TRBD1; CDR3: CASSNRDRVNTGELFF; DNA: TGCGCCAGCAGCAACCGGGACAGGGTAAACACCGGGGAGCTGTTTTTT
size: few; length: 12; V: TRBV19; J: TRBJ2-1; D: NA; CDR3: CASSIQGIEQFF; DNA: TGTGCCAGTAGTATCCAAGGGATTGAGCAGTTCTTC
size: few; length: 17; V: TRBV5-4; J: TRBJ2-1; D: TRBD2; CDR3: CASSPVRTSGRANEQFF; DNA: TGTGCCAGCAGCCCAGTAAGGACTAGCGGGAGGGCCAATGAGCAGTTCTTC
size: few; length: 15; V: TRBV11-2; J: TRBJ2-1; D: NA; CDR3: CASSQYPRPDQQQFF; DNA: TGTGCCAGCAGCCAATACCCGCGACCCGATCAGCAGCAGTTCTTC
size: few; length: 18; V: TRBV4-2; J: TRBJ2-7; D: NA; CDR3: CASSQDIFGGPTPYEQYF; DNA: TGTGCCAGCAGCCAAGATATCTTCGGCGGACCGACACCCTACGAGCAGTACTTC
size: few; length: 14; V: TRBV10-3; J: TRBJ1-3; D: NA; CDR3: CAISGRDRLNTIYF; DNA: TGTGCCATCAGTGGACGAGACAGGCTAAACACCATATATTTT
size: NA; length: 14; V: TRBV19; J: TRBJ2-1; D: NA; CDR3: CASSMGKAYNEQFF; DNA: TGTGCCAGTAGTATGGGGAAAGCCTACAATGAGCAGTTCTTC
size: NA; length: 15; V: TRBV9; J: TRBJ2-3; D: NA; CDR3: CASTRSTASTDTQYF; DNA: TGTGCCAGCACCCGATCGACGGCTAGCACAGATACGCAGTATTTT
size: NA; length: 13; V: TRBV5-6; J: TRBJ2-3; D: NA; CDR3: CASSFGGTDTQYF; DNA: TGTGCCAGCAGCTTTGGGGGGACAGATACGCAGTATTTT
size: many; length: 14; V: TRBV5-8; J: TRBJ1-4; D: TRBD1; CDR3: CASSQGTGQEKLFF; DNA: TGTGCCAGCAGCCAAGGGACAGGGCAAGAAAAACTGTTTTTT
size: NA; length: 16; V: TRBV4-2; J: TRBJ1-5; D: NA; CDR3: CASSQGIGSGNQPQHF; DNA: TGTGCCAGCAGCCAAGGAATCGGGAGTGGCAATCAGCCCCAGCATTTT
size: few; length: 12; V: TRBV5-1; J: TRBJ2-1; D: TRBD1; CDR3: CASSSQGNEQFF; DNA: TGCGCCAGCAGCTCACAGGGGAATGAGCAGTTCTTC
size: NA; length: 14; V: TRBV5-4; J: TRBJ1-2; D: NA; CDR3: CASTRTGNNYGYTF; DNA: TGTGCCAGCACCCGGACGGGGAATAACTATGGCTACACCTTC
size: NA; length: 13; V: TRBV7-6; J: TRBJ1-4; D: NA; CDR3: CASSLGQYEKLFF; DNA: TGTGCCAGCAGCTTAGGACAGTATGAAAAACTGTTTTTT
size: NA; length: 16; V: TRBV6-5; J: TRBJ2-5; D: TRBD2; CDR3: CASSWGLASRQETQYF; DNA: TGTGCCAGCAGTTGGGGACTAGCGAGCCGCCAAGAGACCCAGTACTTC
size: NA; length: 15; V: TRBV12-5; J: TRBJ2-1; D: NA; CDR3: CASGTRLNDPQEQFF; DNA: TGTGCTAGTGGTACCCGTCTTAACGACCCCCAGGAGCAGTTCTTC
size: few; length: 13; V: TRBV19; J: TRBJ2-3; D: NA; CDR3: CAEPRSTGDTQYF; DNA: TGTGCCGAACCGCGTTCTACTGGAGATACGCAGTATTTT
size: NA; length: 16; V: TRBV4-3; J: TRBJ2-3; D: TRBD2; CDR3: CASSRTTGGSTDTQYF; DNA: TGCGCCAGCAGCCGAACAACGGGGGGAAGCACAGATACGCAGTATTTT
size: NA; length: 15; V: TRBV28; J: TRBJ2-7; D: TRBD1; CDR3: CASSLGGQASYEQYF; DNA: TGTGCCAGCAGTTTAGGGGGACAGGCCTCCTACGAGCAGTACTTC
size: NA; length: 12; V: TRBV5-1; J: TRBJ2-3; D: NA; CDR3: CASSLVLDTQYF; DNA: TGCGCCAGCAGCTTGGTTCTCGATACGCAGTATTTT
size: few; length: 15; V: TRBV5-6; J: TRBJ1-1; D: NA; CDR3: CASSPVGERVAEAFF; DNA: TGTGCCAGCAGCCCGGTTGGGGAAAGGGTTGCTGAAGCTTTCTTT
size: few; length: 17; V: TRBV28; J: TRBJ2-7; D: NA; CDR3: CASSRSLLAPSSYEQYF; DNA: TGTGCCAGCAGCCGTTCCCTTCTAGCTCCCTCCTCCTACGAGCAGTACTTC